The rows below give T cell receptor beta chains drawn from one sample of a study of cytomegalovirus exposure and HLA in healthy donors. Sequencing used immunoSEQ multiplex PCR; TCRdb keeps in-frame clones, though not all of them. The repertoire holds about 90,000 clones, with 84% as singletons. The sample taken for sequencing was PBMCs. These TCRs come from a man between 18 and 35 years old in good health and CMV-seronegative. Each CDR3 is given with its conserved first and last residue. A D gene is named only where the DNA matches it firmly. Clone size, where shown, is once, few, many, or a class for clones that have expanded.

D gene,V gene,J gene,clone size,CDR3 protein,CDR3 DNA
-,TRBV5-1,TRBJ1-1,-,CASSLKQGLGLNTEAFF,TGCGCCAGCAGCTTGAAGCAGGGGTTAGGTTTAAACACTGAAGCTTTCTTT
TRBD1,TRBV6-5,TRBJ2-7,few,CASSMRAGGSYEQYF,TGTGCCAGCAGCATGCGGGCAGGGGGAAGCTACGAGCAGTACTTC
-,TRBV7-7,TRBJ1-6,few,CASSLGSRPRDSPLHF,TGTGCTAGCAGCTTAGGTAGCCGGCCCAGGGATTCACCCCTCCACTTT
TRBD2,TRBV6-6,TRBJ2-5,once,CASSIAGVFETQYF,TGTGCCAGCAGCATAGCGGGAGTCTTCGAGACCCAGTACTTC
TRBD2,TRBV25-1,TRBJ2-7,-,CASRASGKNEQYF,TGTGCCAGCAGGGCTAGCGGGAAGAACGAGCAGTACTTC
-,TRBV7-9,TRBJ2-7,-,CASSLAWDNSYEQYF,TGTGCCAGCAGCTTAGCATGGGACAACTCCTACGAGCAGTACTTC
-,TRBV14,TRBJ1-1,-,CASSQAGMNTEAFF,TGTGCCAGCAGCCAAGCAGGGATGAACACTGAAGCTTTCTTT
TRBD2,TRBV7-8,TRBJ2-7,-,CASSLERTSGRTYEQYF,TGTGCCAGCAGCTTAGAACGGACTAGCGGGAGGACTTACGAGCAGTACTTC
TRBD1,TRBV6-8,TRBJ1-5,-,CASSFRTGRNTGQPQHF,TGTGCCAGCAGTTTCCGGACAGGGAGAAATACTGGCCAGCCCCAGCATTTT
-,TRBV28,TRBJ2-7,once,CASRDTGSNYEQYF,TGTGCCAGCAGGGATACAGGGAGTAACTACGAGCAGTACTTC
TRBD2,TRBV7-9,TRBJ2-1,-,CASSLVVDSGLASRNEQFF,TGTGCCAGCAGCTTAGTGGTCGACTCCGGACTAGCTTCACGGAATGAGCAGTTCTTC
TRBD2,TRBV9,TRBJ2-1,-,CASSVVLAGGLYNEQFF,TGTGCCAGCAGCGTGGTCCTAGCGGGAGGGCTTTACAATGAGCAGTTCTTC
TRBD2,TRBV2,TRBJ2-1,few,CASLRREAGNEQFF,TGTGCCAGCCTCCGGCGGGAGGCAGGGAATGAGCAGTTCTTC
TRBD1,TRBV28,TRBJ1-5,-,CASSFPSGQGAWSNQPQHF,TGTGCCAGCAGTTTTCCCTCCGGACAGGGGGCATGGAGCAATCAGCCCCAGCATTTT
-,TRBV28,TRBJ2-1,-,CASSRNPTQNLPYNEQFF,TGTGCCAGCAGTCGGAACCCGACACAGAACCTACCCTACAATGAGCAGTTCTTC
-,TRBV2,TRBJ1-1,-,CASSPSEAFF,TGTGCCAGCAGTCCCAGTGAAGCTTTCTTT
-,TRBV6-5,TRBJ1-5,few,CASSQRHLSNQPQHF,TGTGCCAGCAGCCAAAGACACCTTAGCAATCAGCCCCAGCATTTT
TRBD2,TRBV9,TRBJ2-1,-,CASSALTSGRANEQFF,TGTGCCAGCAGCGCCTTAACTAGCGGGAGGGCCAATGAGCAGTTCTTC
-,TRBV11-2,TRBJ1-5,once,CASSLEPSGPQHF,TGTGCCAGCAGCTTAGAGCCATCAGGGCCCCAGCATTTT
-,TRBV6-1,TRBJ2-2,-,CASILPRDGAGELFF,TGTGCCAGCATTCTCCCCCGGGATGGGGCCGGGGAGCTGTTTTTT
-,TRBV15,TRBJ1-4,-,CATLRTEGSEKLFF,TGTGCCACCCTACGGACTGAAGGCTCTGAAAAACTGTTTTTT
TRBD2,TRBV28,TRBJ2-3,-,CASSPGTSAQYF,TGTGCCAGCAGTCCAGGGACTAGCGCGCAGTATTTT
-,TRBV30,TRBJ2-7,-,CAWSVRSYEQYF,TGTGCCTGGAGTGTACGGAGCTACGAGCAGTACTTC